This TCR beta chain was obtained from a study of tumor-infiltrating lymphocytes in primary liver carcinoma. Between roughly 20 and 33 mg of unsorted bulk tissue served as the source from which RNA and DNA were co-extracted. From germline, CDR1 is SGHVS and CDR2 FQNEAQ. The V gene lost 1 base and the J gene lost 4 bases, with 14 bases spanning the gap. This CDR3 has 16 residues. Many counts were recorded for this clonotype. Making TCR beta cDNA involved 400 to 600 ng total RNA and a constant-region primer. Employing slightly modified ARM-PCR, three nested multiplex PCR rounds were run, and these gave rise to the TCR beta libraries. Investigators reported that the first two PCR rounds, at around 9 cycles each, used TRBV1-TRBV30 forward primers with a C-beta reverse primer. TCRdb re-called the multiplex PCR reads through MiXCR, storing one row per CDR3 protein. In the table there are 90,000 to 150,000 distinct CDR3 sequences, approximately 68% of which are singletons.

Sequences were obtained from tumor-adjacent normal liver tissue. V is TRBV7-8 and J is TRBJ2-1; a weak D match, TRBD2 (6 bases). The sequence was collected from a woman aged 60 to 75 with primary liver carcinoma and hepatitis B virus infection. The CDR3 DNA follows: TGTGCCAGCAGCTTAGTCTCACGGGGGAAGTACAATGAGCAGTTCTTC. Protein: CASSLVSRGKYNEQFF.